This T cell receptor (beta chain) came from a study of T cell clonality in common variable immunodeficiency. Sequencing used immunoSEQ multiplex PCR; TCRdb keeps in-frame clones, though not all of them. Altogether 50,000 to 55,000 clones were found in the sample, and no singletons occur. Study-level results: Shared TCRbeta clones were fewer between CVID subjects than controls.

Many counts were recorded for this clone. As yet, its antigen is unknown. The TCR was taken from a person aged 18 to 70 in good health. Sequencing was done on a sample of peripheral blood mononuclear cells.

Partial CDR3 DNA: TGTGCCAGTAGTATATTCGGCGGGAGGTACTACGAG. Translating gives CASSIFGGRYYE. The CDR3 reads in full as CASSIFGGRYYEQYF. The V call is TRBV19, the J call TRBJ2-7; 8 positions agree with TRBD2. Read sequence stops 3 residues before the CDR3 end, and the germline J gene provides the missing end. In germline, CDR1 is LNHDA, CDR2 SQIVND (reference sequence). CDR3 size: 15 residues. The junction had 6 bases not matched to a gene; V was cut back by 2 bases and J by 3 bases.